This TCR beta chain was documented in a study of T cell repertoires in cytomegalovirus infection. Study-level points and caveats: Ex vivo, HLA-C-restricted CMV-specific TCR beta clonotypes prevailed over the rest of the response. Carriage of CMV together with the relevant HLA was identifiable through cumulative public TCR beta family frequency.

This clonotype was counted a few times. Its antigen is not known. TCRdb redid the calling of the reads with MiXCR, one entry per CDR3 protein. The table has 130,000 or so distinct CDR3 sequences, about 6.1% seen once. CDR3 length: 13 residues. With 5 bases removed from V and 3 bases from J, the gap between germline ends came to 10 bases. J is TRBJ1-2 and V is TRBV12-3 or TRBV12-4; possibly TRBD1 for D (6 bases). Sequencing used PBMCs. The receptor's source is a human donor in good health (CMV status not recorded). Some clones in this sample may be carry-over from other donors' samples. The CDR3 reads CASSQGGDYGYTF. DNA of the CDR3: TGTGCCAGCAGTCAAGGGGGAGACTATGGCTACACCTTC.